These 7 T cell receptor beta chains were sequenced from one sample in a study of cytomegalovirus exposure and HLA in healthy donors. A multiplex PCR was run with 60 Vbeta primers and 13 Jbeta primers. Sequencing used immunoSEQ multiplex PCR; TCRdb keeps in-frame clones, though not all of them. The top ten clones hold roughly 3% of a sample with some 120,000 clones, around a tenth of them seen once. The sample comprised PBMCs. These receptors all stem from a man aged 25-45 years in good health and CMV-seronegative.

The rearrangement uses TRBV27 and TRBJ1-2; 7 bases match TRBD1. The V gene's germline CDR1 is MNHEY and CDR2 SMNVEV (reference sequence). J was trimmed by 2 bases and V by 5 bases; bases with no gene match: 8. The CDR3 has 15 amino acids. The CDR3 protein is CASSALKTGNYGYTF. The CDR3 DNA follows: TGTGCCAGCAGTGCCCTAAAGACAGGGAACTATGGCTACACCTTC.

This chain links TRBV10-3 with TRBJ2-7; the match to TRBD2 covers 8 bases. Germline V lookup: CDR1 ENHRY, CDR2 SYGVKD. Losses at the gene ends were 5 bases for V and 6 bases for J; bases not matched to a gene: 6. CDR3 length equals 13 residues. Here the CDR3 reads CAISSGGLGEQYF. CDR3 DNA sequence: TGTGCCATCAGTTCGGGGGGGCTAGGCGAGCAGTACTTC.

In this sample, this clone turned up a few times. The chain links TRBV5-1 to TRBJ2-7; 7 bases are a match to TRBD1. Germline-derived CDR1 and CDR2 are SGHRS and YFSETQ. The CDR3 runs to 14 residues. Trimming cost V 4 bases and J 5 bases; bases outside gene matches: 9. In DNA, the CDR3 is TGCGCCAGCAGCGCATCCGGGACAGAGAACGAGCAGTACTTC. Translating it yields CASSASGTENEQYF.

The V gene is TRBV27, the J gene TRBJ1-2, with D maybe TRBD1 (6 bases). Trimming took off 4 bases at V and 7 bases at J, with 13 bases between the two ends. The CDR3 contains 13 residues. The germline V gene encodes CDR1 MNHEY and CDR2 SMNVEV (reference sequence). Here the CDR3 reads CASSSSGASGYTF. Written as DNA, the CDR3 is TGTGCCAGCAGTTCATCAGGGGCGAGTGGCTACACCTTC.

V usage is TRBV7-2 and J usage is TRBJ2-5, with 7 bases matching TRBD2. V shed 1 base and J 2 bases; nucleotides not matched to a gene: 1. CDR1 and CDR2 from the germline V gene are SGHTA and FQGNSA. This CDR3 region has 14 residues. The CDR3 coding sequence is TGTGCCAGCAGCTTAGTCGGGGGGCAAGAGACCCAGTACTTC. Translation: CASSLVGGQETQYF.

This clone was seen a few times. The gene calls are TRBV7-9 and TRBJ2-3; 11 nucleotides match TRBD1. This CDR3 has 17 residues. Germline loops: CDR1 SEHNR, CDR2 FQNEAQ (reference sequence). Trimming at V came to 0 bases and at J to 4 bases, leaving 6 bases not matched to a gene. The CDR3 reads CASSLASRTGGADTQYF. CDR3 coding DNA: TGTGCCAGCAGCTTAGCGTCCCGGACAGGGGGCGCAGATACGCAGTATTTT.

The sample holds a few counts of this clone. The rearrangement joins TRBV6-5 to TRBJ1-1; D gene unclear. This CDR3 contains 14 residues. The V end lost 2 bases, the J end lost 6 bases, and 13 bases lay between the germline ends. The germline V gene encodes CDR1 MNHEY and CDR2 SVGAGI. The CDR3 sequence: CASSYVRGSPEAFF. As DNA, the CDR3 is TGTGCCAGCAGTTACGTCCGGGGTTCCCCTGAAGCTTTCTTT.